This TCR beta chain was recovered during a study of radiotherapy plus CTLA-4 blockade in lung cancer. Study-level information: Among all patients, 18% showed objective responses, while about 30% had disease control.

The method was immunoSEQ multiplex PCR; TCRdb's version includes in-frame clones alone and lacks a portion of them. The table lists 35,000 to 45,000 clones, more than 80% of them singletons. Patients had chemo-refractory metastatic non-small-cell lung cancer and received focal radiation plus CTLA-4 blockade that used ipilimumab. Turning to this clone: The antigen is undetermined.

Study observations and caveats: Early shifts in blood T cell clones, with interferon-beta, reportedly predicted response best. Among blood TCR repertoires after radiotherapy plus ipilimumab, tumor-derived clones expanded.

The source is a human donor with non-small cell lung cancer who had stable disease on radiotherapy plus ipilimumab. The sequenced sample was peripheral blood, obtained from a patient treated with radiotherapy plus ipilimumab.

The CDR3 loop reads CASSLGPTDNEQFF. For the CDR3, the DNA is TGCGCCAGCAGCTTGGGGCCAACCGACAATGAGCAGTTCTTC. The rearrangement uses TRBV5-1 and TRBJ2-1; D remains ambiguous. Germline CDR1 reads SGHRS; CDR2 reads YFSETQ. The CDR3 length is 14 residues. Between the trimmed V and J ends, which lost 0 bases and 5 bases, there was a span of 9 bases.